The clone carrying this T cell receptor beta chain was seen repeatedly, ten times or more. After removal of 5 bases from V and 3 bases from J, the junction contained 4 bases not matched to a gene. The CDR3 length is 14 residues. CDR1 is SGHTA, CDR2 FQGNSA, per germline. TCRdb ran MiXCR on the 5' RACE reads and lists one entry per CDR3 protein. The table shows 300,000 to 400,000 distinct CDR3 sequences, with 8.5% to 10% occurring only once. This sample is part of a study of T cells after yellow fever vaccination. The sequences come from PBMCs, collected on the day of the first yellow fever vaccination. This sequence was found in a young man who received the YFV17D yellow fever vaccine. The gene calls are TRBV7-2 and TRBJ1-1; 9 nucleotides align to TRBD1. In DNA form, the CDR3 reads TGTGCCAGCAGCAATCGACAGGGGGACACTGAAGCTTTCTTT. This sequence encodes CASSNRQGDTEAFF.